The source of this T cell receptor beta chain is a study of blood T cell repertoires in COVID-19. In the study overall: Samples came from the United States, Italy and Spain, spanning acute and convalescent COVID-19. PBMCs, B-cell-depleted T cells, or T cells provided the cDNA or gDNA that made up the material.

In the study's own analysis: Reference gene primers were amplified, and this amplification served to estimate nucleated cell counts. Libraries were prepared by immunoSEQ multiplex PCR; TCRdb keeps only in-frame clonotypes and omits some of them. That table furnishes V, J and clone size, whereas the DNA furnished D and trimming. The sample has some 94,000 clones; about 86% are singletons. The V end was cut by 5 bases, the J end by 4 bases, with 16 bases between. Per the germline V gene, CDR1 is SGHRS and CDR2 is YFSETQ. The length of the CDR3 is 14 residues. Sequencing used peripheral blood. The sequence was obtained from a human donor in a cohort sampled during active COVID-19. The chain combines TRBV5-1 with TRBJ2-7; maybe TRBD2 (7 bases). The chain's CDR3 is CASSYLGRGYEQYF. The CDR3 DNA reads TGCGCCAGCAGTTACCTGGGGAGGGGGTACGAGCAGTACTTC.